The rows below give T cell receptor beta chains drawn from one sample of a study of early T cells in non-severe SARS-CoV-2 infection. TCRdb re-derived calls from the 5' RACE reads in MiXCR, one entry per CDR3 protein. The table records 50,000 to 60,000 distinct CDR3 sequences, around 6.6% of them present only once. The specimen was whole blood, collected at baseline. These receptors were collected from an adult who was a healthcare worker with PCR-confirmed SARS-CoV-2 infection or an uninfected control (not recorded which). Both conserved end residues are part of each CDR3. The D gene is left open where the match is weak. The listing skips clone size in some rows; elsewhere it reads once, few, many or a size class.

v_gene	d_gene	abundance	j_gene	CDR3aa	CDR3nt
TRBV7-9	-	many	TRBJ2-1	CASSFSGTIYEQFF	TGTGCCAGCAGCTTCTCCGGGACAATCTATGAGCAGTTCTTC
TRBV19	-	many	TRBJ2-7	CASSTRDGSYEQYF	TGTGCCAGTAGTACCCGGGACGGGTCCTACGAGCAGTACTTC
TRBV6-1	TRBD2	-	TRBJ2-3	CASRNSGGPTDTQYF	TGTGCCAGCAGAAATAGCGGGGGCCCCACAGATACGCAGTATTTT
TRBV6-6	-	few	TRBJ2-2	CASRAANTGELFF	TGTGCCAGCAGGGCCGCGAACACCGGGGAGCTGTTTTTT
TRBV2	-	many	TRBJ2-2	CASSEIGGELFF	TGTGCCAGCAGTGAAATAGGGGGGGAGCTGTTTTTT
TRBV15	-	-	TRBJ1-1	CATSRDYGSTEAFF	TGTGCCACCAGCAGAGATTATGGGAGCACTGAAGCTTTCTTT
TRBV6-5	TRBD1	few	TRBJ2-7	CASRSNRGRTYEQYF	TGTGCCAGCAGGTCAAACAGGGGGAGGACCTACGAGCAGTACTTC
TRBV6-1	TRBD1	many	TRBJ2-7	CASGPTGAYEQYF	TGTGCCAGCGGTCCGACAGGGGCCTACGAGCAGTACTTC
TRBV20-1	TRBD2	few	TRBJ2-7	CSARDPSGGTYEQYF	TGCAGTGCTAGAGATCCCAGCGGGGGGACCTACGAGCAGTACTTC
TRBV28	-	few	TRBJ1-2	CASRNSYGYTF	TGTGCCAGCAGGAACAGTTATGGCTACACCTTC
TRBV18	-	few	TRBJ2-7	CASSAGQLDSYEQYF	TGTGCCAGCTCGGCAGGACAGCTAGACTCCTACGAGCAGTACTTC
TRBV9	-	many	TRBJ1-5	CASSLDGHQPQHF	TGTGCCAGCAGCCTGGACGGGCATCAGCCCCAGCATTTT
TRBV28	-	many	TRBJ2-5	CASSFSDRQETQYF	TGTGCCAGCAGTTTTAGTGACAGGCAAGAGACCCAGTACTTC
TRBV24-1	-	many	TRBJ2-1	CATSDFGPNEQFF	TGTGCCACCAGTGATTTCGGGCCGAATGAGCAGTTCTTC
TRBV20-1	-	-	TRBJ1-5	CSARVGDGQPQHF	TGCAGTGCTAGAGTTGGAGATGGGCAGCCCCAGCATTTT
TRBV7-9	-	few	TRBJ2-6	CASSLTGEGANVLTF	TGTGCCAGCAGCTTAACCGGTGAGGGGGCCAACGTCCTGACTTTC
TRBV9	-	few	TRBJ2-3	CASSIRGGEGTQYF	TGTGCCAGCAGCATCCGTGGGGGTGAAGGTACGCAGTATTTT
TRBV7-3	TRBD1	-	TRBJ1-3	CASSRDRGTGNTIYF	TGTGCCAGCAGCCGCGACAGGGGGACCGGAAACACCATATATTTT
TRBV24-1	-	few	TRBJ2-3	CATSGRNTDTQYF	TGTGCCACCAGTGGACGGAACACAGATACGCAGTATTTT
TRBV12-1	-	few	TRBJ2-3	CASSFRLLYTQYF	TGTGCCAGCAGCTTCCGACTCCTTTATACGCAGTATTTT
TRBV5-1	-	many	TRBJ2-7	CASSLFDEQYF	TGCGCCAGCAGCTTGTTCGACGAGCAGTACTTC
TRBV5-1	-	-	TRBJ2-7	CVSSLGQGTYEQYF	TGCGTCAGCAGCTTGGGGCAGGGAACCTACGAGCAGTACTTC
TRBV6-2/TRBV6-3	-	-	TRBJ2-5	CASSYAQGETQYF	TGTGCCAGCAGTTACGCTCAGGGAGAGACCCAGTACTTC
TRBV20-1	-	many	TRBJ2-5	CSARPSRQTQYF	TGCAGTGCTAGACCTAGTCGGCAGACCCAGTACTTC
TRBV6-5	-	-	TRBJ1-1	CASRRRAEAFF	TGTGCCAGCAGGCGCAGAGCTGAAGCTTTCTTT
TRBV10-2	-	many	TRBJ2-1	CASGPSGQYNEQFF	TGCGCCAGCGGTCCGAGCGGACAATACAATGAGCAGTTCTTC
TRBV24-1	TRBD1	many	TRBJ2-5	CATSEKGQGAGETQYF	TGTGCCACCAGTGAGAAGGGACAGGGGGCCGGAGAGACCCAGTACTTC
TRBV7-3	TRBD2	-	TRBJ2-3	CASSANRFSGSTDTQYF	TGTGCCAGCAGCGCTAACCGATTTAGCGGGAGCACAGATACGCAGTATTTT
TRBV12-3/TRBV12-4	-	few	TRBJ1-2	CASRNRLRDGYTF	TGTGCCAGCAGGAACAGGCTTCGGGACGGCTACACCTTC
TRBV7-8	-	many	TRBJ1-4	CASSLVGGELFF	TGTGCCAGCAGCTTAGTAGGAGGGGAACTGTTTTTT
TRBV30	-	many	TRBJ2-4	CAWSARNIQYF	TGTGCCTGGAGTGCAAGAAACATTCAGTACTTC
TRBV5-6	-	-	TRBJ1-5	CASSLTRGVYSNQPQHF	TGTGCCAGCAGCTTAACTCGAGGGGTATATAGCAATCAGCCCCAGCATTTT
TRBV28	TRBD1	-	TRBJ2-7	CASSFIVRTGTYEQYF	TGTGCCAGCAGTTTCATCGTAAGGACAGGGACCTACGAGCAGTACTTC
TRBV28	-	many	TRBJ1-5	CASSLWAETSNQPQHF	TGTGCCAGCAGTTTATGGGCAGAAACTAGCAATCAGCCCCAGCATTTT
TRBV6-6	-	-	TRBJ2-7	CASRPSTAYEQYF	TGTGCCAGCAGACCCTCGACAGCCTACGAGCAGTACTTC
TRBV6-2/TRBV6-3	TRBD1	many	TRBJ2-2	CASSFGTGGNTGELFF	TGTGCCAGCAGCTTCGGGACAGGGGGAAACACCGGGGAGCTGTTTTTT
TRBV7-2	-	many	TRBJ1-6	CASSFDARNSPLHF	TGTGCCAGCAGCTTTGACGCGCGGAATTCACCCCTCCACTTT
TRBV6-5	-	many	TRBJ2-5	CASSRRAFSGQETQYF	TGTGCCAGCAGTCGGAGGGCCTTCTCGGGGCAAGAGACCCAGTACTTC
TRBV12-3/TRBV12-4	-	many	TRBJ1-1	CASRDSGAAVRGGAFF	TGTGCCAGCAGGGATTCAGGCGCCGCGGTCCGAGGTGGAGCTTTCTTT
TRBV20-1	TRBD2	many	TRBJ2-5	CSAPLASKETQYF	TGCAGTGCCCCACTAGCGAGCAAAGAGACCCAGTACTTC
TRBV20-1	TRBD1	many	TRBJ1-1	CSALDRVGSEAFF	TGCAGTGCGCTGGACAGGGTAGGCTCTGAAGCTTTCTTT
TRBV28	-	-	TRBJ2-7	CASSSSYGQYF	TGTGCCAGCTCCAGCAGTTATGGGCAGTACTTC
TRBV4-3	-	many	TRBJ2-2	CASSQERVTGELFF	TGCGCCAGCAGCCAAGAAAGAGTCACCGGGGAGCTGTTTTTT
TRBV7-9	TRBD1	many	TRBJ2-7	CASSAGTGLSSYEQYF	TGTGCCAGCAGCGCGGGGACAGGGCTGAGCTCCTACGAGCAGTACTTC
TRBV7-2	-	many	TRBJ1-1	CASSLSRGTEAFF	TGTGCCAGCAGCCTTTCCCGGGGGACTGAAGCTTTCTTT
TRBV4-2	-	-	TRBJ1-2	CASSRNDNKVNYGYTF	TGTGCCAGCAGCCGAAATGACAACAAAGTTAACTATGGCTACACCTTC
TRBV18	-	few	TRBJ2-4	CASSLRGSVLAKNIQYF	TGTGCCAGCTCACTCCGGGGCTCAGTTTTAGCCAAAAACATTCAGTACTTC